These T cell receptor beta chains were read from a single sample in a study of OX40 agonist ivuxolimab in advanced cancers. Libraries were prepared by immunoSEQ multiplex PCR; TCRdb keeps only in-frame clonotypes and omits some of them. The sample has tens of thousands of clones, around 84% seen once. The material sequenced was CD4+ or CD8+ T cells sorted from blood, taken in a trial of the OX40 agonist ivuxolimab. These receptors were obtained from an adult with an advanced solid tumor such as melanoma, head and neck, liver or kidney cancer. CDR3s include the opening cysteine and the closing phenylalanine or tryptophan. The D gene is left open where the match is weak. Some rows have no size entry. The others give once, few or many, or a class for an expanded clone.

TGTGCCAGCAGTTCCCCCGGACTAGCGGGGGATACAGATACGCAGTATTTT	CASSSPGLAGDTDTQYF	NA	TRBV28	TRBD2	TRBJ2-3
TGTGCCAGCAGGGGGACAGGGGACACCGGGGAGCTGTTTTTT	CASRGTGDTGELFF	NA	TRBV28	TRBD1	TRBJ2-2
TGTGCCAGCAGACAGCCCAGGGGATTGAACACCGGGGAGCTGTTTTTT	CASRQPRGLNTGELFF	NA	TRBV2	NA	TRBJ2-2
TGTGCCAGCAGCTCCACGGGCCACTCAGGGGGTCAGCCCCAGCATTTT	CASSSTGHSGGQPQHF	NA	TRBV11-2	TRBD1	TRBJ1-5
TGTGCCACCAGTCGGGGGAGCCCATCCGGGGAGCTGTTTTTT	CATSRGSPSGELFF	NA	TRBV15	NA	TRBJ2-2
TGCAGTGCTAGAGATAAGTTTCTGAGGATCTTC	CSARDKFLRIF	once	TRBV20-1	NA	TRBJ2-1
TGTGCCTGGAAGGGGACAGGGGAACACGAGCAGTACTTC	CAWKGTGEHEQYF	NA	TRBV30	TRBD1	TRBJ2-7
TGTGCCAGTAGTATAGATCTATTGGGAGGGGGCGGAAACATTCAGTACTTC	CASSIDLLGGGGNIQYF	NA	TRBV19	NA	TRBJ2-4
TGTGCCAGCAGTGAAACAGGTTATTCACCCCTCCACTTT	CASSETGYSPLHF	NA	TRBV6-4	NA	TRBJ1-6
TGTGCCAGCAGTAAGACTACAGGGAACACTGAAGCTTTCTTT	CASSKTTGNTEAFF	NA	TRBV2	NA	TRBJ1-1
TGTGCCAGCAGCGACTACAGGCTAGGGGAGACCCAGTACTTC	CASSDYRLGETQYF	NA	TRBV5-4	NA	TRBJ2-5